The sequence of this TCR beta chain was determined in a study of shared clonotypes between healthy human individuals. Study context: Those who served as donors were a couple of women and a few men between the ages of 18 and 49.

Concerning this clone itself: What it binds is unknown.

Naive CD8 cells, CD45RO-negative and positively selected for CCR7, excluded terminally differentiated effector memory CD45RA+ cells. The study, taken as a whole, reports: An expected dependence of interdonor clonotype sharing on sequencing depth was noted. Non-shared clonotypes had lower generation probabilities than clonotypes shared by all four sorted-subset donors.

Repertoires were generated with immunoSEQ multiplex PCR, while TCRdb's copy carries only in-frame clones and drops some. The sample records about 2,200,000 clones, about 92% being singletons. Germline CDR1 reads SQVTM; CDR2 reads ANQGSEA. The junction had 11 bases not matched to a gene; V was cut back by 2 bases and J by 5 bases. The CDR3 has 15 residues. The sequencing input was naive CD8+ T cells from PBMCs. The V call is TRBV29-1, the J call TRBJ1-2; 7 positions match TRBD1. The TCR comes from a young man in good health. Some clones in this sample may be carry-over from other donors' samples. The CDR3 spells CSVESHRGPGYGYTF. In DNA form, the CDR3 reads TGCAGCGTTGAATCCCACAGGGGACCCGGATATGGCTACACCTTC.